Below, one T cell receptor beta chain is given with its context. Its antigen remains unidentified. Per-base qualities were not stored, and no clone one base away is much larger. Other DNA sequences in this specimen translate into the identical CDR3. Healthy HIV-negative adults with no recently reported acute infections or vaccinations were included as donors. Only Caucasian adults living in Nashville, Tennessee, USA were represented among the donors. Magnetic negative selection was used to enrich CD4+ T cells, after which naive cells were positively selected on CD45RA and the negative fraction became the memory subset. Blood was collected by leukapheresis, and PBMCs were isolated by Ficoll-Histopaque density gradient centrifugation and then cryopreserved in liquid nitrogen vapor phase. Analytical flow cytometry was used to check the purity and quantity of every magnetically sorted T cell population. From each sorted fraction, genomic DNA was isolated and quantified by UV absorbance on a Nanodrop 2000c.

This record comes from a study of shared clonotypes between healthy human individuals (dated by TCRdb to about 2020). With regard to the full study: Three men and two women, aged 18 to 49 years, made up the cohort. For each donor, three plates each were used for CD4 naive and CD4 memory, two plates were used for CD8 naive, and one plate was used for CD8 memory. To estimate repertoire size and how much clonotypes are shared between individuals, the study performed deep sequencing of blood TCR repertoires from a few healthy adults. Different laboratories and diverse techniques were used to prepare libraries and sequence TCR repertoires, to increase sequencing depth and limit assay-specific biases. Each donor's leukapheresis produced roughly between about 0.9 and 9.5 billion PBMCs. What the study reported, not specific to this receptor: Naive subsets generally had larger estimated clonotype richness than memory subsets. Higher generation probabilities were observed for clonotypes shared by all four sorted-subset donors than for non-shared clonotypes. The small number of donors limited the genetic and exposure-history diversity represented. Based on pairwise subsampling, the degree of clonotype sharing among donors was expected to be affected by sequencing depth. Incomplete sequencing was indicated by rarefaction of sorted-subset datasets, despite the large sequencing depth. When a few donors were compared, the shared fraction of clonotypes was around 5.1% for naive CD4, 3% to 4% for naive CD8, roughly 2.3% for memory CD4, and roughly 0.4% for memory CD8. Only blood was sampled, and tissue TCR repertoires likely differ from those in blood.

Trimming accounts for 6 bases at V and 4 bases at J, while the number of junction bases matched to no gene is 7. Taken from cysteine to phenylalanine, the CDR3 has 14 residues. Only the CDR3 part of the read is kept: 42 bases, read in frame from the first base. The germline V gene (reference sequence) sets CDR1 to MNHNY and CDR2 to SVGAGI. Using the deep immunoSEQ assay, TCR CDR3 regions were amplified from genomic DNA by multiplex PCR. Extracted genomic DNA from each cell subset was spread evenly across all wells of several immunoSEQ 96-well plates, with each plate serving as a replicate. For sorted subsets, each replicate PCR was loaded with about 0.2 ug genomic DNA, equivalent to 25,000 to 35,000 T cell genomes. Purified libraries were quantified with a Qubit 3.0 fluorometer, sized on a Bioanalyzer 2100, and re-quantified with the KAPA Library Quantification kit. Every immunoSEQ 96-well plate was sequenced on a dedicated single-read 150-cycle Illumina NextSeq 550 flow cell. The paper's processing steps were these. Because the immunoSEQ output held only junctional sequences and lacked quality scores, the filtering could not match the filtering applied to full-length reads. Sequences were annotated with PyIR, a Python wrapper for IgBLAST v1.9, and V/J genes and CDR3 were assigned using IMGT germline references. Any read was removed if the V/J assignment was weak (E-value above 1e-6), the CDR3 was missing, or the read contained stop codons, out-of-frame junctions, or ambiguous translated residues. V3J clonotypes were defined as sequences sharing an identical inferred V gene, J gene, and CDR3 amino acid sequence. To compute the percentage overlap between repertoires, the number of shared unique clonotypes was divided by the size of the smaller repertoire. Three approaches were used to assess repertoire richness: RTK rarefaction, the Chao1 estimator, and Recon v2.1 estimates of unobserved clonotypes. OLGA was used to compute generation probabilities for all TCRbeta clonotypes that the gDNA method yielded from a few donors. The immuneACCESS repertoire file appears here via TCRdb, limited to in-frame rearrangements. These files lack a portion of the clones; in checked studies, under half of the deficit traces to unresolved V genes, and the cause of the others is not known. The V and J calls and clone size are taken from that table; D and trimming were inferred from the DNA. The sample records 2 million or so clones, over 85% of which are singletons. More than 0.1% of the sample is in the top ten clones.

This chain joins TRBV6-6 to TRBJ2-7; the junction holds 9 bases that match TRBD1. Sequenced sample: naive CD4+ T cells sorted from blood. The cell subset or site label, as the study defines it: CD45RA+ positively selected. This TCR was recovered from a man younger than 30 in good health. The nucleotides read TGTGCCAGCAGGACCGGGACAGGGAATTACGAGCAGTACTTC. This gives the protein CASRTGTGNYEQYF.